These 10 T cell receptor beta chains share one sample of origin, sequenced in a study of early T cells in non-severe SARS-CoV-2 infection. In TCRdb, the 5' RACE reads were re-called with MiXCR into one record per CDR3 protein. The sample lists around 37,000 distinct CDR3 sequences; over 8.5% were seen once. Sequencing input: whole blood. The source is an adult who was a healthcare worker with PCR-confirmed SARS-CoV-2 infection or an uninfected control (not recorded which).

The CDR3 DNA reads TGTGCCAGCAGCGTCGGACAGGATCGGGGCCAAGAGACCCAGTACTTC. Amino acid sequence: CASSVGQDRGQETQYF. The chain joins TRBV5-4 to TRBJ2-5, with 7 bases lining up with TRBD1. V trimming: 4 bases; J trimming: 1 base; junction bases outside the gene matches: 10. Germline lookup yields CDR1 SGHNT and CDR2 YYREEE (reference sequence). This CDR3 is built from 16 residues.

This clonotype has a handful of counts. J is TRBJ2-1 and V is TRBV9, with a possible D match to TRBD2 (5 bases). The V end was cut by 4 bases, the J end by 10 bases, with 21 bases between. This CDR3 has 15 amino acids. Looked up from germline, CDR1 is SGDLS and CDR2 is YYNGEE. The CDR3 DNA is TGTGCCAGCAGCCAGTCTTATATGGGGAGCTACGAGCAGTTCTTC. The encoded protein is CASSQSYMGSYEQFF.

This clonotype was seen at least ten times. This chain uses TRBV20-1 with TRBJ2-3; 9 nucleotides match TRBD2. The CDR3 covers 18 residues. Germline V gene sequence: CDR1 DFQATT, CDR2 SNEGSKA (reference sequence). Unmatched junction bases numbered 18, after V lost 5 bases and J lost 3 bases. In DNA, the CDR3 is TGCAGTGCTCCACGCCTCGACGGCGGGGGGGACCTGACAGATACGCAGTATTTT. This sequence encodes CSAPRLDGGGDLTDTQYF.

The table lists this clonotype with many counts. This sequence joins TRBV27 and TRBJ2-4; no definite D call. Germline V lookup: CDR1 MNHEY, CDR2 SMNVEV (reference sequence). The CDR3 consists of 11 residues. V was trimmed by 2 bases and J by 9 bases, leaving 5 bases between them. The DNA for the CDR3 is TGTGCCAGCAGTTTAGGAAGCATTCAGTACTTC. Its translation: CASSLGSIQYF.

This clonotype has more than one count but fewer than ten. CDR3 in amino acids: CASSQDGQLYGYTF. CDR3 in DNA: TGCGCCAGCAGCCAAGATGGACAGCTCTATGGCTACACCTTC. This chain joins TRBV4-3 and TRBJ1-2; the D gene is possibly TRBD1 (6 bases). This CDR3 has 14 residues. The germline V gene encodes CDR1 LGHNA and CDR2 YSLEER. The V end was cut by 0 bases, the J end by 4 bases, with 9 bases between.

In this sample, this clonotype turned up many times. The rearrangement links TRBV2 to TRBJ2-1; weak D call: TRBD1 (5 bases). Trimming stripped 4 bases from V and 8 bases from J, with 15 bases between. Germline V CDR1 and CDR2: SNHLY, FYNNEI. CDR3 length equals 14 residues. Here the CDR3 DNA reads TGTGCCAGCAGTGTATATGGGGCTATCGATGAGCAGTTCTTC. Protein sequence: CASSVYGAIDEQFF.

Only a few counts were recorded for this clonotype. CDR3 DNA sequence: TGTGCCAGCGGCAAGGGCGAGGGGGGACGCACAGATACGCAGTATTTT. Its translation: CASGKGEGGRTDTQYF. The genes are TRBV5-5 and TRBJ2-3; TRBD1 or TRBD2 may be the D gene (6 bases each). The CDR3 is 16 residues long. Trimming pared 7 bases from V and 1 base from J, leaving 19 bases between. Germline CDR1 and CDR2: SGHKS and YYEKEE (reference sequence).

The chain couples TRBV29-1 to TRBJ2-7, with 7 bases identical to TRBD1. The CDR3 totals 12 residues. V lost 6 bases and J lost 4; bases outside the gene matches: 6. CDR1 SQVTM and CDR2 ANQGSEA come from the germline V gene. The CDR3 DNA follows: TGCAGCGTCTTGACAGGGTTGTACGAGCAGTACTTC. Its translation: CSVLTGLYEQYF.

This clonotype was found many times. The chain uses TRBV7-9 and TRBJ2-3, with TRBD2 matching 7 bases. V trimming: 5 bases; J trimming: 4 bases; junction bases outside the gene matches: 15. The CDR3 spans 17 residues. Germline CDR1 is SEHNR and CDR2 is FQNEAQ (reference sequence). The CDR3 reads CASSRSLGREFADTQYF. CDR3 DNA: TGTGCCAGCAGCCGTTCACTGGGGAGGGAGTTTGCAGATACGCAGTATTTT. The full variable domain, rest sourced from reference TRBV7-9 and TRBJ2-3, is DTGVSQNPRHKITKRGQNVTFRCDPISEHNRLYWYRQTLGQGPEFLTYFQNEAQLEKSRLLSDRFSAERPKGSFSTLEIQRTEQGDSAMYLCASSRSLGREFADTQYFGPGTRLTVL.

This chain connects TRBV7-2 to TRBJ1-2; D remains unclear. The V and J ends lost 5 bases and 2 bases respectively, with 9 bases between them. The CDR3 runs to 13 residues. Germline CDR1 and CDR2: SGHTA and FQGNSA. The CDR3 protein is CASSLPGNYGYTF. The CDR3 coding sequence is TGTGCCAGCAGCCTTCCAGGAAACTATGGCTACACCTTC.